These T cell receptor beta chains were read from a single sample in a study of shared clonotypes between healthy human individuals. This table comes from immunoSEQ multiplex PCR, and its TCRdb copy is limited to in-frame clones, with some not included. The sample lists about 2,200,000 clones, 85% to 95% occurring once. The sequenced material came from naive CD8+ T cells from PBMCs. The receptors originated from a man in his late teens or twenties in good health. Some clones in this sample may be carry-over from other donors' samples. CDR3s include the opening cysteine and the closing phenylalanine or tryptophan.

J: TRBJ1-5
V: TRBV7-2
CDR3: CASSLGHKYQPQHF

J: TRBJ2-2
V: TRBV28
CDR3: CASSLAPKIGELFF

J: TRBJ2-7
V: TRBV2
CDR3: CASSPQTNHEQYF

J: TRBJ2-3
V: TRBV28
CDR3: CASSLTAPSTDTQYF

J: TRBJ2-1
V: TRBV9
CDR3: CASSVSGGAGNEQFF

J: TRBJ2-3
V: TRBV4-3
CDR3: CASSQERRRTDTQYF

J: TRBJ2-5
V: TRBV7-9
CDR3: CASSSPATQETQYF

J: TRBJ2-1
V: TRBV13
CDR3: CASSLGQSSYNEQFF

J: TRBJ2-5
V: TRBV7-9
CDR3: CASSLAAGQETQYF

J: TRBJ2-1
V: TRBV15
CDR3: CATSIPRTVNFYNEQFF

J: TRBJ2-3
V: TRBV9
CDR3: CASSEGLAGVDTQYF

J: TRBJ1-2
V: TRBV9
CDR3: CASSGVGTGGYGYTF

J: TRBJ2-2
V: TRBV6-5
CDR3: CASSYFRQNTGELFF

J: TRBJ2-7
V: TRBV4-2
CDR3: CASSLGLAAYEQYF

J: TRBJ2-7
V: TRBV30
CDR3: CACHTRTQDGYEQYF

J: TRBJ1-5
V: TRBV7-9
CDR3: CASSSTGQFNQPQHF

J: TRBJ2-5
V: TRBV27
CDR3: CASSGRLGETQYF

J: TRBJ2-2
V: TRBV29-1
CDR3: CSARPASGELFF

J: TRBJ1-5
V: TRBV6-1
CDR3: CASSELRGLLNQPQHF

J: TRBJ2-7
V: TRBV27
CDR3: CASSFLGPTYEQYF

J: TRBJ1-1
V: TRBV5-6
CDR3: CASSDLTLATEAFF

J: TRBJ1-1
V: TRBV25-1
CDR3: CASTPGYGITEAFF

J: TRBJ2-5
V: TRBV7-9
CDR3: CASSLDRWRGGETQYF

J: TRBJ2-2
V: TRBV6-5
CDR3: CASSHWQQPTGELFF

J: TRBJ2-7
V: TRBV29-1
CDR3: CSVEGVRPYEQYF

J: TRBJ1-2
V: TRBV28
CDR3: CASSPPLGLERSYGYTF

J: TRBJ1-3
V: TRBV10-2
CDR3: CASSEKGVPRSSGNTIYF

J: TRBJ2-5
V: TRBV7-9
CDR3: CASSWGGPAGTQYF

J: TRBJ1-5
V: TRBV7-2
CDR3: CASSYGTGGYQPQHF

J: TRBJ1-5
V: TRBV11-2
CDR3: CASSLAAGVGAQPQHF

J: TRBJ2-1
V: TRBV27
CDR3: CASSPIDRAHEQFF

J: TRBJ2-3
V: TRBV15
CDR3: CATSRDSLAGGSDTQYF

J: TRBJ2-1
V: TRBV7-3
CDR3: CASSPSGSSYNEQFF

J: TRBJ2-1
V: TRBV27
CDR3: CASSLTSWNEQFF

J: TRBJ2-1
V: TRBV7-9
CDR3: CASSYGPSGTYNEQFF

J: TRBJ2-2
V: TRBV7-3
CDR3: CASSLVVLMGSPGELFF

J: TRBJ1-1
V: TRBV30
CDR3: CAWSWGRGDTEAFF

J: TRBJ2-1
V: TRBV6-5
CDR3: CASSQRSKYNNEQFF

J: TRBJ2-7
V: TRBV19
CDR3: CASSIGGYEQYF

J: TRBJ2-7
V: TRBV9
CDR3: CASSPSRGLGEQYF